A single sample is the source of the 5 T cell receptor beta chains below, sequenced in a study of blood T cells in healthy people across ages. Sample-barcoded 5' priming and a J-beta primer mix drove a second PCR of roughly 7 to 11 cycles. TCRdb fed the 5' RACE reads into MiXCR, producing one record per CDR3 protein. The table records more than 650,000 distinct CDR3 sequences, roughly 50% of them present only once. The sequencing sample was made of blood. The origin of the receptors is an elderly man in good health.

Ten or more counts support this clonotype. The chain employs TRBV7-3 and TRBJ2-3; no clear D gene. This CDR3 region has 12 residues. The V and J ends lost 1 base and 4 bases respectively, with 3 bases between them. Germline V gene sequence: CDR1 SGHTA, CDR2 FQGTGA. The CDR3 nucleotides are TGTGCCAGCAGCTTAAACGCAGATACGCAGTATTTT. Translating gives CASSLNADTQYF.

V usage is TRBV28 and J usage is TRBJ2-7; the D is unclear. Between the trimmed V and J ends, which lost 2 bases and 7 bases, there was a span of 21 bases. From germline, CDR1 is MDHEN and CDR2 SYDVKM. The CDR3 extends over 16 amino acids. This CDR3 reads CASSLPFNGLWGEQYF. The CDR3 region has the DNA TGTGCCAGCAGTTTACCCTTCAATGGTCTTTGGGGAGAGCAGTACTTC.

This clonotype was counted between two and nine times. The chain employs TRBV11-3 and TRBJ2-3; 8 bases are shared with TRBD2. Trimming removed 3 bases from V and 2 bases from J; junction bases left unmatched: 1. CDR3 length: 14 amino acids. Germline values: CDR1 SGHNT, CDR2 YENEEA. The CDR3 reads CASSLRGDTDTQYF. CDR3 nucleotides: TGTGCCAGCAGCTTGCGGGGGGACACAGATACGCAGTATTTT.

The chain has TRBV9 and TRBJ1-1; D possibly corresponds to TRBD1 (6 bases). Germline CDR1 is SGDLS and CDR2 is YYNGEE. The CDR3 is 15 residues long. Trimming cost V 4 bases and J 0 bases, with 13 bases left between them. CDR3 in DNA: TGTGCCAGCAGCCCGCGGACAGCTATGAACACTGAAGCTTTCTTT. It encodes CASSPRTAMNTEAFF. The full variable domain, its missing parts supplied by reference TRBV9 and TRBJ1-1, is DSGVTQTPKHLITATGQRVTLRCSPRSGDLSVYWYQQSLDQGLQFLIQYYNGEERAKGNILERFSAQQFPDLHSELNLSSLELGDSALYFCASSPRTAMNTEAFFGQGTRLTVV.

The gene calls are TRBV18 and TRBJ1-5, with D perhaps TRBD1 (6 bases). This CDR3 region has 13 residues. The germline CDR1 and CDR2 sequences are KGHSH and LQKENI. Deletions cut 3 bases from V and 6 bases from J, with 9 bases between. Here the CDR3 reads CASSPGGGQPQHF. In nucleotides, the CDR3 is TGTGCCAGCTCACCGGGGGGCGGTCAGCCCCAGCATTTT.